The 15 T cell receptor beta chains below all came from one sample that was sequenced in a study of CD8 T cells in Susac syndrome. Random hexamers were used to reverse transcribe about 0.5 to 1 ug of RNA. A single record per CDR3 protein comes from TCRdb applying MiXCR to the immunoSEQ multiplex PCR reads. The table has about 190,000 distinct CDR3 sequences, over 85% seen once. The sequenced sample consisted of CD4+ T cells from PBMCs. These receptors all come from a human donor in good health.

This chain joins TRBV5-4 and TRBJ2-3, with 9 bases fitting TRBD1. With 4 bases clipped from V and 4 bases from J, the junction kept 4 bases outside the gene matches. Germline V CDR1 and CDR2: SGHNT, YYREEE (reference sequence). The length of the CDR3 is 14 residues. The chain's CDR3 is CASSAQGAADTQYF. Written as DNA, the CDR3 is TGTGCCAGCAGCGCACAGGGGGCGGCAGATACGCAGTATTTT.

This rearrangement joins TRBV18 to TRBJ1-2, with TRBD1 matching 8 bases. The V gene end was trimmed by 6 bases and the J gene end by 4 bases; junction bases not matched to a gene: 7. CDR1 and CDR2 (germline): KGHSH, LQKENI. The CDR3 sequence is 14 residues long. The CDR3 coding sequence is TGTGCCAGCTCCCCGACAGGGGCCACCTATGGCTACACCTTC. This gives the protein CASSPTGATYGYTF.

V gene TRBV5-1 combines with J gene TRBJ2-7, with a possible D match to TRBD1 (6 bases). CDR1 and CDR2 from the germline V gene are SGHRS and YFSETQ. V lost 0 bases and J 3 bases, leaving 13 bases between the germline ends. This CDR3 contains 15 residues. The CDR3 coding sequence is TGCGCCAGCAGCTTGGGTTTGGGGGCGAACTACGAGCAGTACTTC. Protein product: CASSLGLGANYEQYF.

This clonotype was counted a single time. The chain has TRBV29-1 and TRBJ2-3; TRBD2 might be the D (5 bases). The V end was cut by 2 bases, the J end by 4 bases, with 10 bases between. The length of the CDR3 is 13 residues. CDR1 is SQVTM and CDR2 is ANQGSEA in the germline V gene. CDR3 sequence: CSVETDLADTQYF. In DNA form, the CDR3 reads TGCAGCGTTGAAACGGACTTGGCAGATACGCAGTATTTT.

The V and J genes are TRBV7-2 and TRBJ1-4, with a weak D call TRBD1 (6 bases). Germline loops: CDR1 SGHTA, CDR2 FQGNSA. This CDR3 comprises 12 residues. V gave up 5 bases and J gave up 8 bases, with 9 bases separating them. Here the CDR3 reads CASSQGGEKLFF. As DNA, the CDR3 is TGTGCCAGCAGCCAAGGGGGGGAAAAACTGTTTTTT.

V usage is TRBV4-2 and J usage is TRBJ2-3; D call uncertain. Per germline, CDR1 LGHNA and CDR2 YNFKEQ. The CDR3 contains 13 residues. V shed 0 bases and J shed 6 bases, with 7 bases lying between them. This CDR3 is CASSQEAADTQYF. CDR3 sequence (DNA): TGTGCCAGCAGCCAAGAGGCTGCGGATACGCAGTATTTT.

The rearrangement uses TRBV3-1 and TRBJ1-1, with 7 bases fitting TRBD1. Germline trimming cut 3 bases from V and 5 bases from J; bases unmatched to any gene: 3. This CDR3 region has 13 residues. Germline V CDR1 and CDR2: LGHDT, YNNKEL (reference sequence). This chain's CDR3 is CASSHGTETEAFF. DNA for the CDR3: TGTGCCAGCAGCCATGGGACAGAGACTGAAGCTTTCTTT.

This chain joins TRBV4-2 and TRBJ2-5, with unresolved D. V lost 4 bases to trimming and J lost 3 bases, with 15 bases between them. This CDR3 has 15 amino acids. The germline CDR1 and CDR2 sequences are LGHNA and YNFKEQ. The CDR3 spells CASSLRSGWEETQYF. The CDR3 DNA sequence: TGTGCCAGCAGCCTTAGGTCGGGCTGGGAAGAGACCCAGTACTTC.

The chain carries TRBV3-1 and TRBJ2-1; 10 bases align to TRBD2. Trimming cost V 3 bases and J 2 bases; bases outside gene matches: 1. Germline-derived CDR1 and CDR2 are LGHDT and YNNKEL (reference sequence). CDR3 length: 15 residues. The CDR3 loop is CASSQLAGAYNEQFF. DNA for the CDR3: TGTGCCAGCAGCCAGCTAGCGGGGGCCTACAATGAGCAGTTCTTC.

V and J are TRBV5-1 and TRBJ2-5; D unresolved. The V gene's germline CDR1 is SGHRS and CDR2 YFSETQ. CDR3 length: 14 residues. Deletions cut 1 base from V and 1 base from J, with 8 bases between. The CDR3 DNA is TGCGCCAGCAGCTTGTTAGGGTTCCAAGAGACCCAGTACTTC. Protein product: CASSLLGFQETQYF.

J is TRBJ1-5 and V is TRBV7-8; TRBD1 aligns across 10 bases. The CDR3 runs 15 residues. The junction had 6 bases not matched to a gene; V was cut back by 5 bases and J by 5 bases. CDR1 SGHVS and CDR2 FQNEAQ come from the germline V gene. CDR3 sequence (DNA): TGTGCCAGCAGCAAGACAGGGGGCAGGTATCAGCCCCAGCATTTT. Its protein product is CASSKTGGRYQPQHF.

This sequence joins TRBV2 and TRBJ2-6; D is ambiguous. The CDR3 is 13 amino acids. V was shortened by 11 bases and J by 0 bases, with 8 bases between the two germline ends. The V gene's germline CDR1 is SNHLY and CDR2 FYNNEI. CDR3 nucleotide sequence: TGTGCCTTCACCAGCTCTGGGGCCAACGTCCTGACTTTC. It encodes CAFTSSGANVLTF. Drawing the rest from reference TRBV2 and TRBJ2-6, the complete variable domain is EPEVTQTPSHQVTQMGQEVILRCVPISNHLYFYWYRQILGQKVEFLVSFYNNEISEKSEIFDDQFSVERPDGSNFTLKIRSTKLEDSAMYFCAFTSSGANVLTFGAGSRLTVL.

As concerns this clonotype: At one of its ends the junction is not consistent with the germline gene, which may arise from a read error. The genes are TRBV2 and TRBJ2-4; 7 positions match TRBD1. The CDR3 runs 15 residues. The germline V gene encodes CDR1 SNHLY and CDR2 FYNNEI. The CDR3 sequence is CASREDRVAKNIQYF. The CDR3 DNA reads TGTGCCAGCAGAGAAGACAGGGTAGCCAAAAACATTCAGTACTTC.

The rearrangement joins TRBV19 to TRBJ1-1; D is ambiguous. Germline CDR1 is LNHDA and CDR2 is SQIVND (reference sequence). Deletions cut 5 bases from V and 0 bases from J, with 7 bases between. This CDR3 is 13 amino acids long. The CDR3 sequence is CASSVQVNTEAFF. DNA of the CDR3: TGTGCCAGTAGTGTCCAGGTGAACACTGAAGCTTTCTTT. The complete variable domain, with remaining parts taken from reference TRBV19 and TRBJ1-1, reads DGGITQSPKYLFRKEGQNVTLSCEQNLNHDAMYWYRQDPGQGLRLIYYSQIVNDFQKGDIAEGYSVSREKKESFPLTVTSAQKNPTAFYLCASSVQVNTEAFFGQGTRLTVV.

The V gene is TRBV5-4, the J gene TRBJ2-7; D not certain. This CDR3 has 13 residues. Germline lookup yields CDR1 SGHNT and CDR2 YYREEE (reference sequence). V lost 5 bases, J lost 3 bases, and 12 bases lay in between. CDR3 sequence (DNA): TGTGCCAGCAGACGGAATGTAGGCTACGAGCAGTACTTC. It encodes CASRRNVGYEQYF.